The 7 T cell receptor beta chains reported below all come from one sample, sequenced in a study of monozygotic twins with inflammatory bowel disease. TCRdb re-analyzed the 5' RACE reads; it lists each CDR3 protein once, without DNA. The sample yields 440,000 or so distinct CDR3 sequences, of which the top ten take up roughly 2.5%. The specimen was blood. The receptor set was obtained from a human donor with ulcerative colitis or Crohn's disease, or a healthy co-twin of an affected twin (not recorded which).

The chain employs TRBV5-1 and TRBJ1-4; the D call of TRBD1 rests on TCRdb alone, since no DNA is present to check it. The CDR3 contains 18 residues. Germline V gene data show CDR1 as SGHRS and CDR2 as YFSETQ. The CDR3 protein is CASSLEDTGDIPNEKLFF.

The CDR3 here is CASSLVGGAAKNIQYF. V and J are TRBV5-1 and TRBJ2-4; TCRdb's D call of TRBD1 is untestable without DNA. This CDR3 spans 16 amino acids. Germline-derived CDR1 and CDR2 are SGHRS and YFSETQ.

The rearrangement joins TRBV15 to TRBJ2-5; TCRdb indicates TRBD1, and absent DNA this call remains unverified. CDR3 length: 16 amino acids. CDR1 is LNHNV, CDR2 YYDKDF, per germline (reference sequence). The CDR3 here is CATSRDRGRVAETQYF.

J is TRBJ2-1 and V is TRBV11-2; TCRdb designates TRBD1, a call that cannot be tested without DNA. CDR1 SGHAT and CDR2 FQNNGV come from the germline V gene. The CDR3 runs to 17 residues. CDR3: CASSIPGERQSYNEQFF.

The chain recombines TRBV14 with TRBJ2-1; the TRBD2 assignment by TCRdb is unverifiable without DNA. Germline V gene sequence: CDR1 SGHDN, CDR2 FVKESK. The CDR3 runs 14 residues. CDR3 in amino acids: CASSHGTYGNEQFF.

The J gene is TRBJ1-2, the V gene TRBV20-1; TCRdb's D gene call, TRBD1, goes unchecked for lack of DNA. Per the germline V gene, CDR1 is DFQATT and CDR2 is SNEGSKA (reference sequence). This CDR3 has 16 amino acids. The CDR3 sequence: CSARDADRSANYGYTF.

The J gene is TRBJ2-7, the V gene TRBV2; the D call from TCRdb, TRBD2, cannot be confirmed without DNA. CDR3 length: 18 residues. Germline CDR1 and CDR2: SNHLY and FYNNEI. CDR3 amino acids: CASSEAGLGLAGGYEQYF.